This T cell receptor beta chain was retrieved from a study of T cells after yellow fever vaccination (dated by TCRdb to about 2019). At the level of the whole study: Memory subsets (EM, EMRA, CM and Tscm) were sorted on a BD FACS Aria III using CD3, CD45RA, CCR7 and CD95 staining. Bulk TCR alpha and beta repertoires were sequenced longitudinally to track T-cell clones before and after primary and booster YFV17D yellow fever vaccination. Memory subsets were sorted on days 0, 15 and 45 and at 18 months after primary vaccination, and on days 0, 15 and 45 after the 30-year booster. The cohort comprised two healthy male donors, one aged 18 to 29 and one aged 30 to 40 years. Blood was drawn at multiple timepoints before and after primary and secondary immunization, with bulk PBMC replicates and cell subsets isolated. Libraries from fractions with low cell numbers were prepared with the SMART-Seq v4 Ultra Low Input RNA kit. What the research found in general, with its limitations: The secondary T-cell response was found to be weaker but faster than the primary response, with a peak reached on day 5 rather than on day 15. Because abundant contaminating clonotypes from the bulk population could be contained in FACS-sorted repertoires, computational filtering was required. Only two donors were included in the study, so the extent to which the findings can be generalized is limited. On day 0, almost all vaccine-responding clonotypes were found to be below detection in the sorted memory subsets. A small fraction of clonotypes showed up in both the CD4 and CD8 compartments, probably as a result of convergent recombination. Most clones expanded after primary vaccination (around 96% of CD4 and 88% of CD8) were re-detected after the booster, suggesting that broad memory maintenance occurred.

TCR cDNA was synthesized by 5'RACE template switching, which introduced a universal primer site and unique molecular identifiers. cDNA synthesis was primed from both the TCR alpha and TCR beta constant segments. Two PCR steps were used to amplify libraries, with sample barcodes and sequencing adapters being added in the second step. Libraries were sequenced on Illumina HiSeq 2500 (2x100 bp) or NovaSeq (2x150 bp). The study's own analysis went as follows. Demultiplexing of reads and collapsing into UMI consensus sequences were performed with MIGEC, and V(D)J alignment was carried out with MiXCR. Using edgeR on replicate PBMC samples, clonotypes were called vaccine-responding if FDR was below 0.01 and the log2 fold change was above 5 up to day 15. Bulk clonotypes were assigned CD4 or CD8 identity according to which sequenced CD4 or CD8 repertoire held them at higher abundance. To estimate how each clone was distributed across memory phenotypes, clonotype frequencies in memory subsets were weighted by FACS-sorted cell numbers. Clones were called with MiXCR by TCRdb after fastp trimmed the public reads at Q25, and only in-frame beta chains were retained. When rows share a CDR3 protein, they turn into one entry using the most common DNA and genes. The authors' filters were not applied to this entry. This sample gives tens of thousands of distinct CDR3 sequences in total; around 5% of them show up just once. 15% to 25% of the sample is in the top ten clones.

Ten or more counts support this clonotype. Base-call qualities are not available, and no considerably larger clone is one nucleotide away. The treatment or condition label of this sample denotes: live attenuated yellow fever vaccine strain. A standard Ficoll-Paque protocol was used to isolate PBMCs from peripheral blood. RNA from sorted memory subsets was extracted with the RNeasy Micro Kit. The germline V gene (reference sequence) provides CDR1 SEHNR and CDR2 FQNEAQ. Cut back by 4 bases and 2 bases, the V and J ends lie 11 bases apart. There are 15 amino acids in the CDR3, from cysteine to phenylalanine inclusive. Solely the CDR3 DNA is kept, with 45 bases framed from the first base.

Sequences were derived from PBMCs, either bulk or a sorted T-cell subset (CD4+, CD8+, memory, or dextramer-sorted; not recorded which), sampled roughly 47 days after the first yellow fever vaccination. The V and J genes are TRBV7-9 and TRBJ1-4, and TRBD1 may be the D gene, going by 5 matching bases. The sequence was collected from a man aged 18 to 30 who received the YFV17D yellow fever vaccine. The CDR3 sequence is CASSSTTATNEKLFF. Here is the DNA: TGTGCCAGCAGCTCCACGACAGCCACTAATGAAAAACTGTTTTTT.